The rows below give T cell receptor beta chains drawn from one sample of a study of CD8 T cells in ankylosing spondylitis. One entry per CDR3 protein, called by TCRdb with MiXCR from the 5' RACE reads. The sample comprises more than 650,000 distinct CDR3 sequences, about 10% of which are singletons, and less than 0.65% rests with the top ten. The sample comprised blood, either unsorted or a sorted T cell fraction (not recorded which). All receptors come from a male donor with ankylosing spondylitis. Both conserved end residues are part of each CDR3. A D gene is named only where the DNA matches it firmly. Size tells how often a clone was seen (once, few, many) or the class of an expanded clone, and some rows leave it out.

>TRBJ2-5|17|TRBD2|TRBV4-2|few
CASSQDRRLAGKETQYF
TGCGCCAGCAGCCAAGATCGTCGGCTAGCGGGCAAAGAGACCCAGTACTTC
>TRBJ1-5|14|TRBD1|TRBV20-1|many
CSARMTGGNQPQHF
TGCAGTGCTAGGATGACAGGGGGAAATCAGCCCCAGCATTTT
>TRBJ1-4|15|TRBD1|TRBV20-1|few
CSARDFGTENEKLFF
TGCAGTGCTAGGGATTTCGGGACAGAAAATGAAAAACTGTTTTTT
>TRBJ2-2|14|-|TRBV4-3|many
CASSQARRSGELFF
TGCGCCAGCAGCCAAGCCCGTCGGAGCGGGGAGCTGTTTTTT
>TRBJ1-1|12|-|TRBV20-1|-
CSARGVWTEAFF
TGCAGTGCCAGAGGGGTGTGGACTGAAGCTTTCTTT
>TRBJ2-1|17|TRBD2|TRBV4-2|-
CASSPDNVLAGDGEQFF
TGTGCCAGCAGCCCAGATAACGTACTAGCGGGAGATGGTGAGCAGTTCTTC
>TRBJ2-1|15|TRBD2|TRBV5-1|few
CASSVTSGIYNEQFF
TGCGCCAGCAGCGTGACTAGCGGGATTTACAATGAGCAGTTCTTC
>TRBJ2-7|14|-|TRBV20-1|-
CSADDLTVIYEQYF
TGCAGTGCTGATGATCTGACAGTAATTTACGAGCAGTACTTC
>TRBJ2-3|18|-|TRBV5-1|-
CASSLVAAPGLVTDTQYF
TGCGCCAGCAGCTTGGTGGCGGCCCCGGGTTTGGTGACCGATACGCAGTATTTT
>TRBJ2-4|12|-|TRBV7-9|few
CASSKGTNIQYF
TGTGCCAGCAGCAAGGGTACAAACATTCAGTACTTC
>TRBJ1-6|13|-|TRBV6-5|-
CASSYFGDAPLHF
TGTGCCAGCAGTTATTTTGGGGATGCACCCCTCCACTTT
>TRBJ1-2|15|TRBD1|TRBV5-1|many
CASSLSGQGNYGYTF
TGCGCCAGCAGCTTGAGTGGACAGGGAAACTATGGCTACACCTTC
>TRBJ2-1|14|-|TRBV9|many
CASSPRGLNNEQFF
TGTGCCAGCAGCCCCCGAGGTCTCAACAATGAGCAGTTCTTC
>TRBJ2-3|20|TRBD1|TRBV6-2/TRBV6-3|few
CASSYLPPIQGASGADTQYF
TGTGCCAGCAGTTACCTCCCCCCCATACAGGGGGCGTCAGGTGCAGATACGCAGTATTTT
>TRBJ2-7|13|-|TRBV5-5|-
CASSLRGRYEQYF
TGTGCCAGCAGCCTCCGCGGTCGCTACGAGCAGTACTTC
>TRBJ2-7|15|TRBD2|TRBV5-1|-
CASSSCFAGAYEQYF
TGCGCCAGCAGCTCATGCTTCGCGGGAGCCTACGAGCAGTACTTC
>TRBJ2-1|17|TRBD2|TRBV24-1|-
CATSDPLAGGTYNEQFF
TGTGCCACCAGTGATCCTTTAGCGGGAGGCACCTACAATGAGCAGTTCTTC
>TRBJ2-5|14|TRBD1|TRBV9|-
CASSVDRGLKTQYF
TGTGCCAGCAGCGTAGACAGGGGTCTAAAGACCCAGTACTTC
>TRBJ2-5|15|TRBD2|TRBV5-1|many
CASSLRLAGVETQYF
TGCGCCAGCAGCTTGCGGCTAGCGGGAGTGGAGACCCAGTACTTC
>TRBJ2-7|14|-|TRBV20-1|many
CSARVETEPYEQYF
TGCAGTGCTAGAGTGGAGACAGAGCCCTACGAGCAGTACTTC
>TRBJ1-1|15|TRBD1|TRBV10-3|few
CATGTEKLMNTEAFF
TGTGCCACCGGGACAGAAAAATTAATGAACACTGAAGCTTTCTTT
>TRBJ2-7|17|TRBD1|TRBV10-3|few
CAISDSSSGTGIYEQYF
TGTGCCATCAGTGATTCAAGCTCCGGGACAGGGATCTACGAGCAGTACTTC
>TRBJ2-1|11|-|TRBV30|few
CAWSTRTEQFF
TGTGCCTGGAGCACTAGAACTGAGCAGTTCTTC
>TRBJ2-3|17|TRBD2|TRBV7-2|few
CASSLAGTSGTTDTQYF
TGTGCCAGCAGCTTAGCTGGCACTAGCGGGACCACAGATACGCAGTATTTT
>TRBJ2-2|15|-|TRBV7-7|-
CASSPTQGRIGELFF
TGTGCTAGCAGCCCCACTCAGGGGCGGATCGGGGAGCTGTTTTTT
>TRBJ2-7|13|TRBD1|TRBV20-1|many
CSAWDRTSYEQYF
TGCAGTGCTTGGGACAGGACTTCCTACGAGCAGTACTTC
>TRBJ1-6|12|-|TRBV7-2|few
CASSQSNSPLHF
TGTGCCAGCAGCCAGTCTAATTCACCCCTCCACTTT
>TRBJ2-5|13|-|TRBV29-1|many
CSVAVAIGETQYF
TGCAGCGTTGCTGTCGCTATAGGGGAGACCCAGTACTTC